This entry lists 19 T cell receptor beta chains sequenced from one sample in a study of CD8 T cells in ankylosing spondylitis. MiXCR, run by TCRdb on the 5' RACE reads, gives a single entry per CDR3 protein. Among roughly 220,000 distinct CDR3 sequences listed, roughly a tenth were seen once. The sample consisted of blood, either unsorted or a sorted T cell fraction (not recorded which). Receptors were obtained from a male donor with ankylosing spondylitis or in good health (not recorded which).

V is TRBV20-1 and J is TRBJ2-3; 14 nucleotides align to TRBD2. V was clipped by 3 bases and J by 0 bases; unmatched bases: 5. CDR1 and CDR2 (germline): DFQATT, SNEGSKA (reference sequence). The CDR3 loop spans 17 amino acids. CDR3 DNA: TGCAGTGCTAGTCCGGGACTAGCGGGGGCTAGCACAGATACGCAGTATTTT. Translated: CSASPGLAGASTDTQYF.

This clonotype was counted a few times. This chain joins TRBV6-1 and TRBJ2-3; D uncertain. The germline V gene has CDR1 MNHNS and CDR2 SASEGT. This CDR3 has 13 amino acids. Trimming took off 3 bases at V and 4 bases at J, with 8 bases between the two ends. CDR3 in amino acids: CASSDDAADTQYF. The CDR3 DNA follows: TGTGCCAGCAGTGACGACGCGGCAGATACGCAGTATTTT.

This clonotype has at least ten counts. The chain combines TRBV12-3 or TRBV12-4 with TRBJ2-3; D is unresolved. V was clipped by 7 bases and J by 1 base, with 6 bases between them. The CDR3 consists of 12 residues. This CDR3 is CASTIRTDTQYF. The CDR3 nucleotides read TGTGCCAGCACCATCCGCACAGATACGCAGTATTTT.

There are many counts of this clonotype. In nucleotides, the CDR3 is TGTGCCAGTAGTATTTTGCCAACGAGCACAGATACGCAGTATTTT. Protein sequence: CASSILPTSTDTQYF. The chain recombines TRBV19 with TRBJ2-3, with D uncertain. Germline V lookup: CDR1 LNHDA, CDR2 SQIVND (reference sequence). V was cut by 3 bases and J by 0 bases, with 10 bases left in between. CDR3 size: 15 residues. Full variable domain (remainder filled in from reference TRBV19 and TRBJ2-3): DGGITQSPKYLFRKEGQNVTLSCEQNLNHDAMYWYRQDPGQGLRLIYYSQIVNDFQKGDIAEGYSVSREKKESFPLTVTSAQKNPTAFYLCASSILPTSTDTQYFGPGTRLTVL.

This sequence joins TRBV6-1 and TRBJ2-1, with D possibly called TRBD1 or TRBD2 (5 bases each). The CDR3 has 14 amino acids. V was trimmed by 3 bases and J by 4 bases, leaving 10 bases between them. Germline values: CDR1 MNHNS, CDR2 SASEGT. In nucleotides, the CDR3 is TGTGCCAGCAGTGAGACCTGGGGGTACAATGAGCAGTTCTTC. Its translation: CASSETWGYNEQFF.

The chain carries TRBV28 and TRBJ2-6, with 8 bases matching TRBD2. With 7 bases clipped from V and 1 base from J, the junction kept 9 bases outside the gene matches. The germline V gene has CDR1 MDHEN and CDR2 SYDVKM. The CDR3 spans 17 residues. CDR3 coding DNA: TGTGCCAGCAAGGGCCCTGCGGGGGGTTCTGGGGCCAACGTCCTGACTTTC. Protein sequence: CASKGPAGGSGANVLTF. The full variable domain, in which reference TRBV28 and TRBJ2-6 provide the parts outside the CDR3, is DVKVTQSSRYLVKRTGEKVFLECVQDMDHENMFWYRQDPGLGLRLIYFSYDVKMKEKGDIPEGYSVSREKKERFSLILESASTNQTSMYLCASKGPAGGSGANVLTFGAGSRLTVL.

This clonotype was seen ten or more times. CDR3 loop: CASSLAQVLNTGELFF. The CDR3 nucleotides read TGTGCCAGCAGCTTAGCGCAAGTGCTGAACACCGGGGAGCTGTTTTTT. This sequence joins TRBV7-2 and TRBJ2-2, with unresolved D. The CDR3 runs 16 residues. Germline-derived CDR1 and CDR2 are SGHTA and FQGNSA. V was cut by 0 bases and J by 1 base, with 9 bases left in between.

This clonotype appeared a few times. J is TRBJ2-5 and V is TRBV28, with 9 bases lining up with TRBD2. The germline gives CDR1 MDHEN, CDR2 SYDVKM. Losses at the gene ends were 2 bases for V and 3 bases for J; bases not matched to a gene: 4. The CDR3 spans 15 residues. The CDR3 bases are TGTGCCAGCAGTTTAAGTATAGCGGGGGAAGAGACCCAGTACTTC. Translated, it gives CASSLSIAGEETQYF.

This clonotype showed up many times. The chain uses TRBV29-1 and TRBJ1-4; D gene uncertain. Deletions cut 0 bases from V and 8 bases from J, with 13 bases between. This CDR3 has 14 residues. CDR1 is SQVTM, CDR2 ANQGSEA, per germline. In DNA form, the CDR3 reads TGCAGCGTTGAAGATCATAAGGGAGGGGAAAAACTGTTTTTT. Encoded protein: CSVEDHKGGEKLFF. Full variable domain (rest looked up from reference TRBV29-1 and TRBJ1-4): SAVISQKPSRDICQRGTSLTIQCQVDSQVTMMFWYRQQPGQSLTLIATANQGSEATYESGFVIDKFPISRPNLTFSTLTVSNMSPEDSSIYLCSVEDHKGGEKLFFGSGTQLSVL.

This clonotype was observed a few times. V usage is TRBV5-5 and J usage is TRBJ2-4; D remains ambiguous. Trimming cost V 4 bases and J 8 bases, with 16 bases left between them. This CDR3 spans 14 amino acids. Looked up from germline, CDR1 is SGHKS and CDR2 is YYEKEE (reference sequence). In DNA form, the CDR3 reads TGTGCCAGCAGCCGAAACAGACCTCCGGACATTCAGTACTTC. Translation: CASSRNRPPDIQYF. Full variable domain (remainder filled in from reference TRBV5-5 and TRBJ2-4): DAGVTQSPTHLIKTRGQQVTLRCSPISGHKSVSWYQQVLGQGPQFIFQYYEKEERGRGNFPDRFSARQFPNYSSELNVNALLLGDSALYLCASSRNRPPDIQYFGAGTRLSVL.

A few counts support this clonotype. The chain recombines TRBV3-1 with TRBJ2-3; 7 bases match TRBD1. Trimming cost V 4 bases and J 6 bases; bases outside gene matches: 10. There are 15 residues in the CDR3. Germline V CDR1 and CDR2: LGHDT, YNNKEL (reference sequence). The CDR3 DNA reads as TGTGCCAGCAGCCCCAAAGTGACAGGGATGGATACGCAGTATTTT. This encodes CASSPKVTGMDTQYF.

This clonotype was recorded at least ten times. The gene calls are TRBV11-2 and TRBJ1-1, with D perhaps TRBD1 (6 bases). This CDR3 is built from 13 residues. Germline V gene lookup returns CDR1 SGHAT and CDR2 FQNNGV. Between the trimmed V and J ends, which lost 6 bases and 3 bases, there was a span of 11 bases. In nucleotides, the CDR3 is TGTGCCAGCAGAGGACAGCTCTACACTGAAGCTTTCTTT. It codes for CASRGQLYTEAFF. Together with reference TRBV11-2 and TRBJ1-1, the CDR3 gives the full variable domain: EAGVAQSPRYKIIEKRQSVAFWCNPISGHATLYWYQQILGQGPKLLIQFQNNGVVDDSQLPKDRFSAERLKGVDSTLKIQPAKLEDSAVYLCASRGQLYTEAFFGQGTRLTVV.

About this clonotype itself: Possible read error: a much larger clone is one base away. In nucleotides, the CDR3 is TGTGCCACCAGCCAAACCCTGTCAGTAGCGGGGGTTGGGGAGACCCAGTACTTC. This translates into CATSQTLSVAGVGETQYF. The chain couples TRBV3-1 to TRBJ2-5; 9 nucleotides match TRBD2. Germline V gene lookup returns CDR1 LGHDT and CDR2 YNNKEL (reference sequence). CDR3 length: 18 amino acids.

This clonotype was seen at least ten times. The rearrangement uses TRBV20-1 and TRBJ2-7; weak D call: TRBD2 (5 bases). The CDR3 contains 14 residues. V was clipped by 5 bases and J by 2 bases, with 16 bases between them. Germline V gene lookup returns CDR1 DFQATT and CDR2 SNEGSKA (reference sequence). The DNA of the CDR3 is TGCAGTGCTGGCCGGGAATTCGAGCCCTACGAGCAGTACTTC. Protein sequence: CSAGREFEPYEQYF.

At least ten counts were recorded for this clonotype. This rearrangement joins TRBV3-1 to TRBJ2-1; 9 bases are shared with TRBD1. CDR1 and CDR2 from the germline V gene are LGHDT and YNNKEL (reference sequence). V dropped 2 bases and J dropped 8; count of bases not matched to a gene: 4. This CDR3 spans 14 amino acids. Written as DNA, the CDR3 is TGTGCCAGCAGCCAAAAACAGGGGGCACATGAGCAGTTCTTC. It specifies CASSQKQGAHEQFF.

Ten or more counts support this clonotype. The chain uses TRBV29-1 and TRBJ1-2; tentative D call: TRBD1 (5 bases). Germline V lookup: CDR1 SQVTM, CDR2 ANQGSEA. V lost 7 bases and J lost 6, with 21 bases in between. This CDR3 contains 14 residues. The CDR3 here is CSGRVGAGFDGYTF. CDR3 in DNA: TGCAGCGGCCGGGTTGGGGCGGGGTTCGATGGCTACACCTTC.

This clonotype occurred a few times. The chain recombines TRBV12-3 or TRBV12-4 with TRBJ2-3; D possibly corresponds to TRBD2 (6 bases). V lost 7 bases and J 0 bases, leaving 14 bases between the germline ends. The CDR3 is 15 amino acids. DNA for the CDR3: TGTGCCAGCACGGGTCTAGCGTTTAGCACAGATACGCAGTATTTT. Protein product: CASTGLAFSTDTQYF.

The chain recombines TRBV5-6 with TRBJ2-1, with 8 bases lining up with TRBD2. V lost 1 base and J lost 4; bases outside the gene matches: 4. Germline V CDR1 and CDR2: SGHDT, YYEEEE. This CDR3 region has 15 residues. CDR3 protein: CASSLLIAGYNEQFF. In DNA form, the CDR3 reads TGTGCCAGCAGCTTGCTAATAGCGGGGTACAATGAGCAGTTCTTC.

In its sample, this clonotype was seen many times. The chain couples TRBV5-1 to TRBJ1-1; D is unresolved. This CDR3 is 13 amino acids long. Germline V gene data show CDR1 as SGHRS and CDR2 as YFSETQ. V was clipped by 4 bases and J by 1 base, with 8 bases between them. This CDR3 is CASSPNWNTEAFF. DNA of the CDR3: TGCGCCAGCAGCCCAAACTGGAACACTGAAGCTTTCTTT.